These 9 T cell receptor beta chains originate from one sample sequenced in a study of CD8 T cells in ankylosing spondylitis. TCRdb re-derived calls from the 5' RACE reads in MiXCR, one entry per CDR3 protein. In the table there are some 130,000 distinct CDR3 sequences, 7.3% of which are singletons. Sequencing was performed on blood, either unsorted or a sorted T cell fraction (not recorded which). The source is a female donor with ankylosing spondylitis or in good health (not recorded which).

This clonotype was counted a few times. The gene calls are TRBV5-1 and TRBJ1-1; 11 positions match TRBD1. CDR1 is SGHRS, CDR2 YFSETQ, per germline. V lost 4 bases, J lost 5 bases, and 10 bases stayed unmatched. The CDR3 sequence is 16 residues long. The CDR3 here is CASSTGTGGRWTEAFF. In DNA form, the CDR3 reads TGCGCCAGCAGCACTGGGACAGGGGGACGATGGACTGAAGCTTTCTTT.

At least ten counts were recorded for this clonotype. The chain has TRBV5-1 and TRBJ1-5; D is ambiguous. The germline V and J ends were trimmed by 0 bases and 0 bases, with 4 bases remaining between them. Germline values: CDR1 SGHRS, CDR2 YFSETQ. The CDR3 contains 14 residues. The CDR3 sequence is CASSLGISNQPQHF. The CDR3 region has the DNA TGCGCCAGCAGCTTGGGGATTAGCAATCAGCCCCAGCATTTT.

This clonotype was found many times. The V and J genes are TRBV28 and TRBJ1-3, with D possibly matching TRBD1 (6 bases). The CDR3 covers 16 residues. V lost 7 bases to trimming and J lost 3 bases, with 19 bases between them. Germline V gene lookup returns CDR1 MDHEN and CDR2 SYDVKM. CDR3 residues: CASTNSWGGSGNTIYF. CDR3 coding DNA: TGTGCCAGCACCAACTCGTGGGGGGGCAGTGGAAACACCATATATTTT.

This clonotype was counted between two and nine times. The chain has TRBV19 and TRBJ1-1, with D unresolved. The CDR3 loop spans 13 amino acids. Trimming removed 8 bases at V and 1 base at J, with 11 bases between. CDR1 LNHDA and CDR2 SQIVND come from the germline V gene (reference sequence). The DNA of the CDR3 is TGTGCCAGTGGTGCCGCGGGGAACACTGAAGCTTTCTTT. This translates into CASGAAGNTEAFF. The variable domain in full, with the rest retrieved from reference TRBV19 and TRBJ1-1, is DGGITQSPKYLFRKEGQNVTLSCEQNLNHDAMYWYRQDPGQGLRLIYYSQIVNDFQKGDIAEGYSVSREKKESFPLTVTSAQKNPTAFYLCASGAAGNTEAFFGQGTRLTVV.

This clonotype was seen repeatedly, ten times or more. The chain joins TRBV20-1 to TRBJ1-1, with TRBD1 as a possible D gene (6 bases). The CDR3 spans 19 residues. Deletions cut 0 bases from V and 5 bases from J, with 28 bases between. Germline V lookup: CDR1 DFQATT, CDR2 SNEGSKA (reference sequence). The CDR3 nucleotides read TGCAGTGCTAGAGAACAGGGTTTTGGGAAGCGAGCCCTGGGGACTGAAGCTTTCTTT. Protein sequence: CSAREQGFGKRALGTEAFF.

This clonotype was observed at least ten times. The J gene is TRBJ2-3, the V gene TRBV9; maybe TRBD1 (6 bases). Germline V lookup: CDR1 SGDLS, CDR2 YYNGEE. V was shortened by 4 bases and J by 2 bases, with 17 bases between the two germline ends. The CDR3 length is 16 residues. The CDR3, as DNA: TGTGCCAGCAGCCAAGGGGGATGGGCGAACACAGATACGCAGTATTTT. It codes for CASSQGGWANTDTQYF.

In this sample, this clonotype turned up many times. The CDR3 DNA follows: TGTGCCAGCAGTCCGAGAGTCTCACGGGGGTTATCAGATACGCAGTATTTT. Protein sequence: CASSPRVSRGLSDTQYF. This chain links TRBV12-3 or TRBV12-4 with TRBJ2-3, with D tentatively TRBD2 (6 bases). Trimming cost V 5 bases and J 4 bases, with 22 bases left between them. The CDR3 has 17 amino acids.

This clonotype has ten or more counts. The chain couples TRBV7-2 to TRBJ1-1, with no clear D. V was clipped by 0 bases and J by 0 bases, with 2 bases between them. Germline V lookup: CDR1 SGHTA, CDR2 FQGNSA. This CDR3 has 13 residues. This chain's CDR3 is CASSLAMNTEAFF. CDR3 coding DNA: TGTGCCAGCAGCTTAGCAATGAACACTGAAGCTTTCTTT.

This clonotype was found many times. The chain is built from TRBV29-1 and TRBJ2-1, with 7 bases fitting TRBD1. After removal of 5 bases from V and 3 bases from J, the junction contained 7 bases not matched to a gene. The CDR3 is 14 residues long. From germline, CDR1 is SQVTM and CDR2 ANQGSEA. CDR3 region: CSVSLGGLYNEQFF. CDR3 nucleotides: TGCAGCGTTTCCTTAGGGGGCCTCTACAATGAGCAGTTCTTC.